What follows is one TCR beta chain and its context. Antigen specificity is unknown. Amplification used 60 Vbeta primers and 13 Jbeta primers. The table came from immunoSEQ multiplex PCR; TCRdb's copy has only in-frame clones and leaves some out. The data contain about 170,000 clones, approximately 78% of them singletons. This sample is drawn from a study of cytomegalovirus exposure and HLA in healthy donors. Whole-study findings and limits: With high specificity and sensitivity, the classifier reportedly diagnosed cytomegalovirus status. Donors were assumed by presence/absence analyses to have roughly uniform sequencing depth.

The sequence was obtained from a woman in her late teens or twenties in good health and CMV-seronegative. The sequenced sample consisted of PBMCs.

The CDR3: CASSPALLAGRTDTQYF. The CDR3 DNA is TGTGCCAGCAGCCCTGCCCTACTAGCGGGAAGAACAGATACGCAGTATTTT. V and J are TRBV11-2 and TRBJ2-3; TRBD2 agrees at 10 bases. The CDR3 sequence is 17 residues long. CDR1 is SGHAT, CDR2 FQNNGV, per germline. Unmatched junction bases numbered 11, after V lost 5 bases and J lost 3 bases. Variable domain in full (rest from reference TRBV11-2 and TRBJ2-3): EAGVAQSPRYKIIEKRQSVAFWCNPISGHATLYWYQQILGQGPKLLIQFQNNGVVDDSQLPKDRFSAERLKGVDSTLKIQPAKLEDSAVYLCASSPALLAGRTDTQYFGPGTRLTVL.